This entry features one T cell receptor (beta chain) sequence. The sample belongs to a study of T cell changes during pregnancy in multiple sclerosis. Clones were sequenced by immunoSEQ multiplex PCR, and TCRdb holds only the in-frame ones, with some missing. The sample lists tens of thousands of clones, less than 95% occurring once. The germline CDR1 and CDR2 sequences are SGHTA and FQGNSA. Trimming left V 3 bases short and J 4 bases short, with 7 bases between. This CDR3 has 13 residues. This chain joins TRBV7-2 and TRBJ1-5; D gene uncertain. The material was peripheral blood, obtained before pregnancy. The TCR originated in a female donor with multiple sclerosis, enrolled in a pregnancy study. CDR3 DNA: TGTGCCAGCAGCTTTTTCCAGAATCAGCCCCAGCATTTT. Translating gives CASSFFQNQPQHF. Using reference TRBV7-2 and TRBJ1-5 for the parts outside the CDR3, the full variable domain is GAGVSQSPSNKVTEKGKDVELRCDPISGHTALYWYRQSLGQGLEFLIYFQGNSAPDKSGLPSDRFSAERTGGSVSTLTIQRTQQEDSAVYLCASSFFQNQPQHFGDGTRLSIL.